This T cell receptor (beta chain) was retrieved from a study of technical replicates of blood from a few donors. V shed 3 bases, J shed 2 bases, and the junction held 4 bases outside the gene matches. Per the germline V gene, CDR1 is LNHDA and CDR2 is SQIVND (reference sequence). The CDR3 length is 15 residues. Produced via immunoSEQ multiplex PCR; TCRdb's table is partial and in-frame only. The sample yields under 95,000 clones, 91% seen once. This receptor was taken from a human donor in good health. Some clones in this sample may be carry-over from other donors' samples. The gene calls are TRBV19 and TRBJ1-5; 7 bases are a match to TRBD1. The specimen sequenced was T cells isolated from PBMCs. CDR3: CASSISTGGNQPQHF. CDR3 nucleotides: TGTGCCAGTAGTATTTCTACAGGGGGCAATCAGCCCCAGCATTTT.